This T cell receptor (beta chain) was sequenced for a study of shared clonotypes between healthy human individuals (dated by TCRdb to between 2020 and 2021). Concerning the study at large: The cohort included three men and a couple of women between 18 and 49 years of age. For each donor, CD4 naive and CD4 memory were each given three plates, CD8 naive was given two plates, and CD8 memory was given one plate. To estimate repertoire size and how much clonotypes are shared between individuals, the study performed deep sequencing of blood TCR repertoires from a few healthy adults. To increase sequencing depth and limit assay-specific biases, TCR repertoire library preparation and sequencing were carried out by different laboratories using diverse techniques. Each donor's leukapheresis produced roughly between roughly 0.9 and 8.9 billion PBMCs.

What the authors observed across the whole study: Sampling was limited to blood, and TCR repertoires in tissue likely differ from TCR repertoires in blood. Estimated clonotype richness was generally larger for naive than for memory subsets. Based on pairwise subsampling, the degree of clonotype sharing among donors was expected to be affected by sequencing depth. Across a handful of donors, around 5% of naive CD4, around 3.5% of naive CD8, around 2.5% of memory CD4, and about 0.44% of memory CD8 clonotypes were shared. The genetic and exposure-history diversity represented was limited by the small number of donors. Higher generation probabilities were observed for clonotypes shared by all four sorted-subset donors than for non-shared clonotypes. Rarefaction of sorted-subset datasets indicated incomplete sequencing despite the large sequencing depth.

Including cysteine and phenylalanine, the CDR3 has 15 amino acids. The kept DNA is CDR3 alone, 45 bases in frame from the first base. CDR1 and CDR2 are read off the germline V gene (reference sequence) as SEHNR and FQNEAQ. At the junction V is shortened by 5 bases and J by 3 bases, with 16 bases in between. CD8 naive samples consisted of CD45RO-negative cells that were positively selected for CCR7, yielding a CD45RA+CCR7+ population without TemRA cells. The donors were healthy, HIV-negative adults who had no recently reported acute infections or vaccinations. Every donor was a Caucasian adult residing in Nashville, Tennessee, USA. Blood was collected by leukapheresis, and PBMCs were isolated by Ficoll-Histopaque density gradient centrifugation and then cryopreserved in liquid nitrogen vapor phase. Analytical flow cytometry was used to check the purity and quantity of each magnetically sorted T cell population. From each sorted fraction, genomic DNA was isolated and quantified by UV absorbance on a Nanodrop 2000c.

TCR CDR3 regions were amplified from genomic DNA by multiplex PCR using the deep immunoSEQ assay. Genomic DNA extracted from each cell subset was distributed evenly over all wells of several immunoSEQ 96-well plates, and each plate served as one replicate. For sorted subsets, roughly 190 ng of genomic DNA, equivalent to some 30,000 T cell genomes, went into each replicate PCR. Purified libraries were measured with a Qubit 3.0 fluorometer, size-checked on a Bioanalyzer 2100, and measured again with the KAPA Library Quantification kit. Each immunoSEQ 96-well plate was sequenced on its own single-read 150-cycle Illumina NextSeq 550 flow cell. As for the original processing: Because the immunoSEQ output included only junctional sequences and no quality scores, the filtering could not be the same as the filtering used for full-length reads. Sequences were annotated with PyIR, a Python wrapper for IgBLAST v1.9, using IMGT germline references to assign V/J genes and CDR3. Reads were removed for weak V/J assignments (E-value above 1e-6), missing CDR3, stop codons, out-of-frame junctions, or ambiguous translated residues. A V3J clonotype was defined by an identical inferred V gene, J gene, and CDR3 amino acid sequence. Percentage overlap between repertoires was calculated by dividing the number of shared unique clonotypes by the size of the smaller repertoire. Richness of each repertoire was evaluated using RTK rarefaction, the Chao1 estimator, and Recon v2.1 estimates of unobserved clonotypes. Generation probabilities for all TCRbeta clonotypes obtained by the gDNA method from a handful of donors were computed using OLGA. Entries here come from immuneACCESS through TCRdb and include only in-frame sequences with V and J called. Some clones fail to appear in such tables; in the studies checked, an unresolved V gene covers under half of the shortfall, and the cause of the remainder is unknown. V and J calls plus clone size are reproduced from that table; the DNA served to infer D and trimming. The sample has roughly 2.1 million clones on record, around 93% of them singletons. About 1.5% of the sample lies in the top ten.

A word on this clone: Its antigen is still unknown. Base qualities are not recorded, but no much larger clone differs from it by a single base.

The TCR was taken from a man younger than 35 in good health. Some clones in this sample may be carry-over from other donors' samples. The chain couples TRBV7-9 to TRBJ1-1; the D gene cannot be named for sure. The sample taken for sequencing was naive CD8+ T cells from PBMCs. The intended sense of this specimen's cell subset or site label: CD45RA+CCR7+. CDR3 loop: CASSRSSPWDTEAFF. The bases are TGTGCCAGCAGCCGAAGTAGCCCCTGGGACACTGAAGCTTTCTTT.